This T cell receptor (beta chain) is drawn from a study of early stage breast cancer tumors. At the level of the study: ER+/PR+/HER2- status applied to twelve of 16 invasive breast tumors. The ER+/PR+/HER2- tumors included seven or eight ductal and a handful of lobular carcinomas.

Germline values: CDR1 MNHEY, CDR2 SMNVEV (reference sequence). The CDR3 has 15 residues. V shed 7 bases and J shed 5 bases, with 18 bases lying between them. Each sample had two DNA replicates, about 0.5 ug blood or about 1.5 ug tissue. TCRdb keeps only in-frame clones here, not all; method: immunoSEQ multiplex PCR. The profile shows some 28,000 clones, 80% of them singletons. Concerning this clone itself: What it recognizes is unknown.

Notes on the study in general: Comparing each tissue with blood distinguished tumor from normal in most of the 16 patients.

The specimen was blood. This chain connects TRBV27 to TRBJ2-1; tentatively, D is TRBD2 (6 bases). The clonotype comes from a person in their sixties with breast cancer. This CDR3 reads CASTNLAAGDNEQFF. The CDR3 coding sequence is TGTGCCAGCACAAATTTAGCGGCCGGGGACAATGAGCAGTTCTTC.